This T cell receptor (beta chain) was sequenced during a study of blood T cell repertoires in COVID-19. Study overall: Donors in the United States, Italy and Spain gave samples during acute or convalescent COVID-19. PBMCs, B-cell-depleted T cells, or T cells provided the cDNA or gDNA that made up the material.

Participants were placed into cohorts based on the clinical history they reported. Recovered status in Cohort 3 required two negative PCRs, clearance, or symptom resolution. TCRdb's table, derived via immunoSEQ multiplex PCR, lists solely in-frame clones and lacks some. Found here are approximately 300,000 clones, 80% to 95% of them singletons; the top ten hold approximately 17%. Trimming took 6 bases from V and 8 from J; bases not matched to a gene: 8. The CDR3 is 14 residues long. Germline assignment: CDR1 MNHEY and CDR2 SVGAGI. The sequence was obtained from a woman between 25 and 40 years old who had recovered from COVID-19. The V call is TRBV6-5, the J call TRBJ2-7; 12 bases are shared with TRBD1. Sequenced: PBMCs or T cells enriched from blood (not recorded which). The CDR3: CASSTPGQGAKQYF. As DNA, the CDR3 is TGTGCCAGCAGCACACCGGGACAGGGGGCAAAGCAGTACTTC.